This is a list of T cell receptor beta chains from one sample in a study of shared clonotypes between healthy human individuals. Profiling relied on immunoSEQ multiplex PCR, and the TCRdb table lists in-frame clones only, not all of them. The table records over 2 million clones, roughly 94% of them present only once. Sequenced: naive CD4+ T cells sorted from blood. All receptors derive from a man aged 18 to 30 in good health. Each CDR3 is given without its conserved first and last residue. Fields, in order: clone size, J gene, V gene, CDR3 protein. The size entry is marked missing in some rows and otherwise reads once, few, many or a size class.

size: .; J: TRBJ2-5; V: TRBV7-7; CDR3: ASSQDRRETQY
size: .; J: TRBJ1-6; V: TRBV6-4; CDR3: ASSFQGGANSPLH
size: .; J: TRBJ1-5; V: TRBV6-1; CDR3: ASRGQTNQPQH
size: few; J: TRBJ1-6; V: TRBV6-5; CDR3: ASRGQGEGSPLH
size: .; J: TRBJ2-6; V: TRBV2; CDR3: ASSTQLSGANVLT
size: .; J: TRBJ2-7; V: TRBV6-5; CDR3: ASSYSGRTYEQY
size: .; J: TRBJ1-4; V: TRBV2; CDR3: ASSKGQGKGREEKLF
size: once; J: TRBJ1-1; V: TRBV5-1; CDR3: ASSRRTSGNRVNTEAF
size: .; J: TRBJ2-5; V: TRBV6-1; CDR3: ASSETGTSPLAQY
size: .; J: TRBJ1-6; V: TRBV5-1; CDR3: ASSTNRDRNSPLH
size: .; J: TRBJ2-5; V: TRBV11-2; CDR3: ASSPGTSGRVWSQETQY
size: .; J: TRBJ2-1; V: TRBV7-3; CDR3: ASSLGHNEQF
size: .; J: TRBJ1-6; V: TRBV6-5; CDR3: ASSTRDSPLH
size: .; J: TRBJ1-2; V: TRBV28; CDR3: ASSFRGLSYGYT
size: .; J: TRBJ1-5; V: TRBV5-3; CDR3: ARSPYGRNQPQH
size: .; J: TRBJ1-2; V: TRBV5-1; CDR3: ASSLANSGTTYGYT
size: once; J: TRBJ2-1; V: TRBV7-2; CDR3: ASSGQGENEQF
size: once; J: TRBJ2-3; V: TRBV18; CDR3: ASSPNPRDTQY
size: .; J: TRBJ1-3; V: TRBV5-1; CDR3: ASSPGTGDSGNTIY
size: .; J: TRBJ2-2; V: TRBV7-6; CDR3: VSGGLNTGELF
size: .; J: TRBJ1-5; V: TRBV18; CDR3: ASSLPGGNQPQH
size: .; J: TRBJ2-7; V: TRBV19; CDR3: ASSMGVHSYEQY
size: .; J: TRBJ2-5; V: TRBV30; CDR3: AWSVGGFQETQY
size: many; J: TRBJ2-7; V: TRBV27; CDR3: ASSLTAGEIYEQY
size: .; J: TRBJ2-2; V: TRBV10-3; CDR3: AISGGTTSGAYTGELF
size: .; J: TRBJ2-1; V: TRBV10-1; CDR3: ASGSGRDRYNEQF
size: .; J: TRBJ1-5; V: TRBV6-1; CDR3: ASSEGQGATPQH
size: .; J: TRBJ1-6; V: TRBV30; CDR3: AWTRYNSPLH
size: .; J: TRBJ1-5; V: TRBV5-1; CDR3: ASSLALRLDNQPQH
size: once; J: TRBJ2-7; V: TRBV30; CDR3: AWSVQAKLGEQY
size: .; J: TRBJ1-1; V: TRBV6-5; CDR3: ASTRVNTEAF
size: .; J: TRBJ1-5; V: TRBV9; CDR3: ASSATGIGQPQH
size: once; J: TRBJ2-1; V: TRBV10-3; CDR3: AISESMTSGGQSF
size: .; J: TRBJ1-1; V: TRBV11-2; CDR3: ASSLQGISSEAF
size: .; J: TRBJ1-3; V: TRBV28; CDR3: ASSGWDTIY
size: .; J: TRBJ2-3; V: TRBV30; CDR3: AWSRSGAEDTQY
size: .; J: TRBJ2-1; V: TRBV7-9; CDR3: ASSTWTSGRDNEQF
size: .; J: TRBJ2-3; V: TRBV5-6; CDR3: ASSFFSTDTQY
size: .; J: TRBJ2-2; V: TRBV6-6; CDR3: ASSYDRVVGELF
size: .; J: TRBJ2-1; V: TRBV9; CDR3: ASSLTSELISYNEQF
size: .; J: TRBJ1-2; V: TRBV19; CDR3: ASSIVARGNGYT
size: .; J: TRBJ1-1; V: TRBV10-3; CDR3: AISEEPGKTVNTEAF
size: .; J: TRBJ2-7; V: TRBV5-1; CDR3: ASSLGQLADEQY
size: once; J: TRBJ1-2; V: TRBV7-9; CDR3: ASSLSGDT
size: .; J: TRBJ2-5; V: TRBV7-9; CDR3: ASSPEGLAGLKTQY
size: .; J: TRBJ1-4; V: TRBV5-1; CDR3: ASSLARAGRGEKLF
size: .; J: TRBJ2-7; V: TRBV4-1; CDR3: ASSVGGTGPYEQY
size: .; J: TRBJ2-7; V: TRBV2; CDR3: ASSETSGYYEQY
size: .; J: TRBJ1-6; V: TRBV11-2; CDR3: ASSHGTGSSYNSPLH